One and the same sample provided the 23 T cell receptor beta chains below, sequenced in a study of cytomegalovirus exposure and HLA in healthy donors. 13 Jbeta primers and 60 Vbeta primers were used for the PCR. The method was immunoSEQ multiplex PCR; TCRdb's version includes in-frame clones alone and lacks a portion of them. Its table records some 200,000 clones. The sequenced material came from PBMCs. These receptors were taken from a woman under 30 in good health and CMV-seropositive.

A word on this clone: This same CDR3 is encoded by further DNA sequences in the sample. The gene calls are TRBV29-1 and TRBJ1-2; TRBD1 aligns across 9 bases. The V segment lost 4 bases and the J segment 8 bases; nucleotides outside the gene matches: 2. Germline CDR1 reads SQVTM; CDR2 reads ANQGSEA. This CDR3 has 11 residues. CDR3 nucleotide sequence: TGCAGCGTTGGGACAGGGGAGGGCTACACCTTC. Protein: CSVGTGEGYTF.

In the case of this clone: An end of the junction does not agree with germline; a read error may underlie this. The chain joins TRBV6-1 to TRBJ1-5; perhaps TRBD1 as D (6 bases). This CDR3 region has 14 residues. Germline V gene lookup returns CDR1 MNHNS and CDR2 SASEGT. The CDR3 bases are TGTGCCAGCAGTGGGGCAGGGGATAATCGGCCCCAGCATTTT. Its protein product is CASSGAGDNRPQHF.

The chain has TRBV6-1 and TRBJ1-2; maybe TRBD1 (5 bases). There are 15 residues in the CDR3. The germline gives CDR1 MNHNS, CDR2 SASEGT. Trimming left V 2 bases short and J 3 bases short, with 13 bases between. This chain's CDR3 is CASSEHDDSYYGYTF. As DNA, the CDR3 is TGTGCCAGCAGTGAACACGACGACAGCTACTATGGCTACACCTTC.

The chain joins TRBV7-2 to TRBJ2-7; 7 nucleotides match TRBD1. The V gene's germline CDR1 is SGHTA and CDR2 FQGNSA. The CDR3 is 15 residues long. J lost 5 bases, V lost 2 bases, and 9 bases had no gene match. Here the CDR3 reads CASSLNPTGDHEQYF. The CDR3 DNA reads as TGTGCCAGCAGCTTAAACCCCACAGGGGACCACGAGCAGTACTTC.

CDR3: CAWSYKETSIEQFF. In DNA form, the CDR3 reads TGTGCCTGGAGTTATAAGGAGACTAGTATTGAGCAGTTCTTC. The genes are TRBV30 and TRBJ2-1; maybe TRBD2 (6 bases). The CDR3 is 14 amino acids. V was trimmed by 2 bases and J by 9 bases, leaving 17 bases between them. Germline assignment: CDR1 GTSNPN and CDR2 SVGIG (reference sequence). The full variable domain, in which reference TRBV30 and TRBJ2-1 provide the parts outside the CDR3, is SQTIHQWPATLVQPVGSPLSLECTVEGTSNPNLYWYRQAAGRGLQLLFYSVGIGQISSEVPQNLSASRPQDRQFILSSKKLLLSDSGFYLCAWSYKETSIEQFFGPGTRLTVL.

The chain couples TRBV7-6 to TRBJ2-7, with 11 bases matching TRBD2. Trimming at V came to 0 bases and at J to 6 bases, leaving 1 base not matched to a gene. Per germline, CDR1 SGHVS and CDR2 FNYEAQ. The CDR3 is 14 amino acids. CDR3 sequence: CASSLALAGVEQYF. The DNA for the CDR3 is TGTGCCAGCAGCTTAGCACTAGCGGGAGTCGAGCAGTACTTC. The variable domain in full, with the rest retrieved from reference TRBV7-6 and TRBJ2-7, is GAGVSQSPRYKVTKRGQDVALRCDPISGHVSLYWYRQALGQGPEFLTYFNYEAQQDKSGLPNDRFSAERPEGSISTLTIQRTEQRDSAMYRCASSLALAGVEQYFGPGTRLTVT.

The CDR3 spells CATSRGGDYNEQFF. The CDR3 DNA reads as TGTGCCACCAGCAGAGGTGGAGACTACAATGAGCAGTTCTTC. The J gene is TRBJ2-1, the V gene TRBV15; no definite D call. There are 14 residues in the CDR3. Germline values: CDR1 LNHNV, CDR2 YYDKDF (reference sequence). V lost 1 base and J 3 bases, leaving 7 bases between the germline ends. The entire variable domain, with the rest obtained from reference TRBV15 and TRBJ2-1, is as follows: DAMVIQNPRYQVTQFGKPVTLSCSQTLNHNVMYWYQQKSSQAPKLLFHYYDKDFNNEADTPDNFQSRRPNTSFCFLDIRSPGLGDTAMYLCATSRGGDYNEQFFGPGTRLTVL.

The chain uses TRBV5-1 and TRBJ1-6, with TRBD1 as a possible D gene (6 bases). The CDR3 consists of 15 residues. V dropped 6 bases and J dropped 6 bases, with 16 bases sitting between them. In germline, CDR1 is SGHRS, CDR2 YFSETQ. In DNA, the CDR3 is TGCGCCAGCACGTCGACAGGAGGAAGTAATTCACCCCTCCACTTT. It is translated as CASTSTGGSNSPLHF. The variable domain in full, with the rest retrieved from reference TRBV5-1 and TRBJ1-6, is KAGVTQTPRYLIKTRGQQVTLSCSPISGHRSVSWYQQTPGQGLQFLFEYFSETQRNKGNFPGRFSGRQFSNSRSEMNVSTLELGDSALYLCASTSTGGSNSPLHFGNGTRLTVT.

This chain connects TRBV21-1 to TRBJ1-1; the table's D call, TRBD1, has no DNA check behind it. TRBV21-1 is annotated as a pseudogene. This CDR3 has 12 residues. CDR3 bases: TGTGCCAGCAGCAACGACAGGGGGCAAGCTTTCTTT. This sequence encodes CASSNDRGQAFF.

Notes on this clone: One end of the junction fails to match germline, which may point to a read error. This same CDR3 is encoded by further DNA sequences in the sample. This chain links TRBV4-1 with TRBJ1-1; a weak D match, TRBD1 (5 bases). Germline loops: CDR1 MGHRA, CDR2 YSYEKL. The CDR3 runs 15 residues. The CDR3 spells CASSDPGKGKTEAFF. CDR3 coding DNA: TGCGCCAGCAGCGATCCAGGGAAGGGAAAAACTGAGGCTTTCTTT.

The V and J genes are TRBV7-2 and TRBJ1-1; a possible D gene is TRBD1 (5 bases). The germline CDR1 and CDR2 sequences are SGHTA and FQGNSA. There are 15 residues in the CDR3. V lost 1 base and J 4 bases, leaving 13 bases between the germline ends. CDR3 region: CASSLDWGRGTEAFF. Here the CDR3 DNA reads TGTGCCAGCAGCTTAGATTGGGGAAGGGGCACTGAAGCTTTCTTT. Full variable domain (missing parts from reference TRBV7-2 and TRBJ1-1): GAGVSQSPSNKVTEKGKDVELRCDPISGHTALYWYRQSLGQGLEFLIYFQGNSAPDKSGLPSDRFSAERTGGSVSTLTIQRTQQEDSAVYLCASSLDWGRGTEAFFGQGTRLTVV.

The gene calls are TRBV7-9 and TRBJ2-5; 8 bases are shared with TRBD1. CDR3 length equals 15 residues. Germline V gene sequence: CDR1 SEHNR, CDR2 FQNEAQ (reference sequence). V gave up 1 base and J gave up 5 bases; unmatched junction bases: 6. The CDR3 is CASSLGTGSAETQYF. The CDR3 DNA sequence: TGTGCCAGCAGCTTAGGGACAGGGAGCGCGGAGACCCAGTACTTC. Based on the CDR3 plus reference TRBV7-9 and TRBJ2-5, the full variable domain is DTGVSQNPRHKITKRGQNVTFRCDPISEHNRLYWYRQTLGQGPEFLTYFQNEAQLEKSRLLSDRFSAERPKGSFSTLEIQRTEQGDSAMYLCASSLGTGSAETQYFGPGTRLLVL.

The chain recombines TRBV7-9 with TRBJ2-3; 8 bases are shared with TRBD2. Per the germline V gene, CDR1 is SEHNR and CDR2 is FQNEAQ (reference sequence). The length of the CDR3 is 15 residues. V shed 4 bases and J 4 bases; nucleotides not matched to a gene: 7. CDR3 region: CASSSAGAPPDTQYF. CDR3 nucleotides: TGTGCCAGCAGCTCAGCGGGAGCCCCCCCAGATACGCAGTATTTT.

CDR3 sequence reads: CASSSGTSGLLKTQYF. The CDR3 bases are TGTGCCAGCAGCTCCGGGACTAGCGGGCTTTTGAAGACCCAGTACTTC. The chain couples TRBV11-1 to TRBJ2-5, with 12 nucleotides matching TRBD2. Unmatched junction bases numbered 9, after V lost 4 bases and J lost 6 bases. CDR3 length equals 16 residues. CDR1 is SGHAT, CDR2 FQDESV, per germline (reference sequence).

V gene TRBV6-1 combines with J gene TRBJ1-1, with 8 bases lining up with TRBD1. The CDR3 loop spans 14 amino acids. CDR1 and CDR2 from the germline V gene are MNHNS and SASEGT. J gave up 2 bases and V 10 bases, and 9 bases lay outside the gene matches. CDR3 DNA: TGTGCCACGTACCGGACAGGGATCAACACTGAAGCTTTCTTT. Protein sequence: CATYRTGINTEAFF.

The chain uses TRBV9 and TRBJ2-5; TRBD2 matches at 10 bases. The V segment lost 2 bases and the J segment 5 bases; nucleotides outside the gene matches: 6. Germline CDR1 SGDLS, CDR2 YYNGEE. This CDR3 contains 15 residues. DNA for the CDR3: TGTGCCAGCAGCGTCTCCAGCGGGGGGGCGGAGACCCAGTACTTC. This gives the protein CASSVSSGGAETQYF.

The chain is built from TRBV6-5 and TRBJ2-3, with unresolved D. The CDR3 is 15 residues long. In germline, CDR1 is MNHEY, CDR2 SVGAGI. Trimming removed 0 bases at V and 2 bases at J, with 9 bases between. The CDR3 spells CASSYSSPNTDTQYF. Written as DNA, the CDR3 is TGTGCCAGCAGTTACTCTTCGCCTAACACAGATACGCAGTATTTT.

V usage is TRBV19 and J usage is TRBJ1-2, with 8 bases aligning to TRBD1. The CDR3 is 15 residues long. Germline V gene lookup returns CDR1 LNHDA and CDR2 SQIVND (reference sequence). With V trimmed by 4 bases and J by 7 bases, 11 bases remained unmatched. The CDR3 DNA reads TGTGCCAGTAGTACCCAGGGGGCGCGACGCTCTGGCTACACCTTC. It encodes CASSTQGARRSGYTF.

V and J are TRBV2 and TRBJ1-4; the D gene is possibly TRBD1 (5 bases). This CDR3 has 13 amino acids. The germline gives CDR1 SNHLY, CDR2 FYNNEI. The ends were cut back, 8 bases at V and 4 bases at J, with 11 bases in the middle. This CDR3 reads CASDTGGNEKLFF. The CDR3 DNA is TGTGCCAGCGATACCGGGGGTAATGAAAAACTGTTTTTT.

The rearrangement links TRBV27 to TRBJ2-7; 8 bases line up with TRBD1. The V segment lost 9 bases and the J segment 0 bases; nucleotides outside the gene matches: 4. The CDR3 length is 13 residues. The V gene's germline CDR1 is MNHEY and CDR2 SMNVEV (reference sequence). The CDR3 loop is CASGTGHSYEQYF. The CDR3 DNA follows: TGTGCCAGTGGGACAGGTCACTCCTACGAGCAGTACTTC.

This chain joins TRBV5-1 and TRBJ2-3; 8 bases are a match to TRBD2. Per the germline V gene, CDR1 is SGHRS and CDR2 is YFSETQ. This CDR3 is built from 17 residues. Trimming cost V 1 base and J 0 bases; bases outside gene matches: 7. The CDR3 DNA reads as TGCGCCAGCAGCTTGTGGGCGGGAGGACCAAGCACAGATACGCAGTATTTT. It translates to CASSLWAGGPSTDTQYF.

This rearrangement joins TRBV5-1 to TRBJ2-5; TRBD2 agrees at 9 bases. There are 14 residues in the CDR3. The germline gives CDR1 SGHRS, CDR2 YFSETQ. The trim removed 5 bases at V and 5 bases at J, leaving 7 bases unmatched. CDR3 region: CASSYSGGRETQYF. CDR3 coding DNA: TGCGCCAGCAGTTACAGCGGGGGGCGGGAGACCCAGTACTTC. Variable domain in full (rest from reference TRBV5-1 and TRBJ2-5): KAGVTQTPRYLIKTRGQQVTLSCSPISGHRSVSWYQQTPGQGLQFLFEYFSETQRNKGNFPGRFSGRQFSNSRSEMNVSTLELGDSALYLCASSYSGGRETQYFGPGTRLLVL.

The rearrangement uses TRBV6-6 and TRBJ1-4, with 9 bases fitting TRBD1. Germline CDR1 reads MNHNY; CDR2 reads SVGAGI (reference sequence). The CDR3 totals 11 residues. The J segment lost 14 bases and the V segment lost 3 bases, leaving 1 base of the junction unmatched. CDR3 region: CASSYGQGLFF. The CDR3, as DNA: TGTGCCAGCAGTTATGGACAGGGGCTGTTTTTT.